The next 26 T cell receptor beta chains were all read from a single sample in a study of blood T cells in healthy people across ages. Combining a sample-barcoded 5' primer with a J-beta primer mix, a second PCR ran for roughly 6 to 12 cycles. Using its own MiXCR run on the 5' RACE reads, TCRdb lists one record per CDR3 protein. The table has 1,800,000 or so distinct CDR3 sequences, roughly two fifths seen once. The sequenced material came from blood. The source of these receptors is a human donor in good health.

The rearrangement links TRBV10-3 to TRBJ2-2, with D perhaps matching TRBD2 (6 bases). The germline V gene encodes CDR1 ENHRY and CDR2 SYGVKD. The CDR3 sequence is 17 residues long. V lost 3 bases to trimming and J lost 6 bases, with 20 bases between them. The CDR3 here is CAISDSGVRGGSGELFF. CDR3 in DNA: TGTGCCATCAGTGACTCCGGGGTGAGAGGAGGGTCCGGGGAGCTGTTTTTT.

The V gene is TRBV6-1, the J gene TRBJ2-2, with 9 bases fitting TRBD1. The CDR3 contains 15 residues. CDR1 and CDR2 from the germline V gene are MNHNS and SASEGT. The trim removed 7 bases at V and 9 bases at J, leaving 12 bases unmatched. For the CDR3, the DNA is TGTGCCAGCACCGGAGACAGGGGGTTTGAAAGGGAGCTGTTTTTT. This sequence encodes CASTGDRGFERELFF.

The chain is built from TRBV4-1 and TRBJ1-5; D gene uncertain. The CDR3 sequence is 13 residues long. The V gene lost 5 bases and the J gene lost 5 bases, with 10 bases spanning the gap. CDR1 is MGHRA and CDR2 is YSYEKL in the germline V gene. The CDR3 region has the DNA TGCGCCAGCAGCACCACCCCCGATCAGCCCCAGCATTTT. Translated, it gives CASSTTPDQPQHF.

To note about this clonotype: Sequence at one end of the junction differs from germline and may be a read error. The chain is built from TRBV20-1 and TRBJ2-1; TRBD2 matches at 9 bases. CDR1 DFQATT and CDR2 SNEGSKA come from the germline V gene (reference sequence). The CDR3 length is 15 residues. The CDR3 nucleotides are TGCGGTGCTAGAGAGGTAGCGGGGGCACTCAATGAGCAGTTCTTC. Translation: CGAREVAGALNEQFF.

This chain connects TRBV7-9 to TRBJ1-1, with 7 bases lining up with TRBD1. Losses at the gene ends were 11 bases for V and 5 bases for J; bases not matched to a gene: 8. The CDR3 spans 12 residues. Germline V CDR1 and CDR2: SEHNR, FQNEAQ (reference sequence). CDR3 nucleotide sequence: TGTGCCGGCTCATCCAGGGGGACTGAAGCTTTCTTT. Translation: CAGSSRGTEAFF.

CDR3 sequence (DNA): TGCAGTGCTAGAGGTTGGGAGGGGGGATCCTACGAGCAGTACTTC. The encoded protein is CSARGWEGGSYEQYF. The chain is built from TRBV20-1 and TRBJ2-7; TRBD2 is a possible D gene (7 bases). V was cut by 1 base and J by 1 base, with 14 bases left in between. CDR1 is DFQATT and CDR2 is SNEGSKA in the germline V gene (reference sequence). This CDR3 contains 15 residues.

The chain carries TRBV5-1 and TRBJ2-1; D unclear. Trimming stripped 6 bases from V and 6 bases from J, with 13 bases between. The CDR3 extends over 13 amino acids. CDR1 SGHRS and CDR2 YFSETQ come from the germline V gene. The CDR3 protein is CASMIEDLNEQFF. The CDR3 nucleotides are TGCGCCAGCATGATCGAGGACCTCAATGAGCAGTTCTTC.

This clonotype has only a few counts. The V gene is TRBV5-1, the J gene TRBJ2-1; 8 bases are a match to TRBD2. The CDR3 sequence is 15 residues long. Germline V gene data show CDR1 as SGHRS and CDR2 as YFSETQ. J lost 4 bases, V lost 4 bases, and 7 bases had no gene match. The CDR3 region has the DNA TGCGCCAGCAGCCCCGGACTAGCCCAATACAATGAGCAGTTCTTC. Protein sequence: CASSPGLAQYNEQFF.

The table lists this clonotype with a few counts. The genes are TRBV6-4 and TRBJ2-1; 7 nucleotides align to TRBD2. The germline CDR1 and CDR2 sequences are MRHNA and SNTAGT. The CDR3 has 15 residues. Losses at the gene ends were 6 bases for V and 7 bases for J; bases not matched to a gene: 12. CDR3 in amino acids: CASSEGLWGGNEQFF. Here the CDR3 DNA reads TGTGCCAGCAGCGAGGGACTATGGGGAGGGAATGAGCAGTTCTTC.

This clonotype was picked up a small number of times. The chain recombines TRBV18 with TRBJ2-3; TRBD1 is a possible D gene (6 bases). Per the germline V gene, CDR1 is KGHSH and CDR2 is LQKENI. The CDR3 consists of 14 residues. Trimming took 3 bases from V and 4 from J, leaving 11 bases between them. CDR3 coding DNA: TGTGCCAGCTCACCCGAACGACAGGCAGATACGCAGTATTTT. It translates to CASSPERQADTQYF.

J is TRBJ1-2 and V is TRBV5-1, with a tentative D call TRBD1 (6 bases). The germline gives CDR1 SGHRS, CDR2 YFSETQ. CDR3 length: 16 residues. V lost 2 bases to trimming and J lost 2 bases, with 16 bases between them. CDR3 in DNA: TGCGCCAGCAGCTTTCGCGCAGGGGCGACGAACTATGGCTACACCTTC. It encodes CASSFRAGATNYGYTF.

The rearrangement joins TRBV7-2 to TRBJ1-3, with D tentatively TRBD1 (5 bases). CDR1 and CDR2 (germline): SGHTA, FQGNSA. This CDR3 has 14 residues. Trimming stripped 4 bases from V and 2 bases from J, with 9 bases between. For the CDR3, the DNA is TGTGCCAGCAGCTCAGGGTTACCTGGAAACACCATATATTTT. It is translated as CASSSGLPGNTIYF.

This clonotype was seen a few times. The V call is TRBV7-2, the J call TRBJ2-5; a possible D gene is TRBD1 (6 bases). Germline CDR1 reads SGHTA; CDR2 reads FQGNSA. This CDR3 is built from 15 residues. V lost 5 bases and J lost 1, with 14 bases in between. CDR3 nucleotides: TGTGCCAGCAGCCCTCGCCTGACAGGCCAAGAGACCCAGTACTTC. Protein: CASSPRLTGQETQYF.

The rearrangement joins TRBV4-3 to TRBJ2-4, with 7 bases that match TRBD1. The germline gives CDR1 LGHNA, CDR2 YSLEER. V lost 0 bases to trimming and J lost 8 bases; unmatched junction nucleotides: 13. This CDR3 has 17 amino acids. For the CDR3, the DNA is TGCGCCAGCAGCCAAGAGTCCCCAAACAGGGGTTCGTACATTCAGTACTTC. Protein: CASSQESPNRGSYIQYF.

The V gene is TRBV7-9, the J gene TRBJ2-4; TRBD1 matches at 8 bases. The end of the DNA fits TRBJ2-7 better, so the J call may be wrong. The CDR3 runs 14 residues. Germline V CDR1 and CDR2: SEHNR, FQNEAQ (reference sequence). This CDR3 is CASSFQGAFYEQYF. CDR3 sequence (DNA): TGTGCCAGCAGCTTCCAGGGGGCTTTCTACGAGCAGTACTTC.

The CDR3 sequence is CASSTRQGETDTQYF. The CDR3 DNA reads TGTGCCAGCAGCACCAGACAGGGGGAGACAGATACGCAGTATTTT. The chain couples TRBV28 to TRBJ2-3; 9 bases agree with TRBD1. The germline V gene encodes CDR1 MDHEN and CDR2 SYDVKM. V lost 6 bases, J lost 3 bases, and 7 bases stayed unmatched. This CDR3 region has 15 residues.

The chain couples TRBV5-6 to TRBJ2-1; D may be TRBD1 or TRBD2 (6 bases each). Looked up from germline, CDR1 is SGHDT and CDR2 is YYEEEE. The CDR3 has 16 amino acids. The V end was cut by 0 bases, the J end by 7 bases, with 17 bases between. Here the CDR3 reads CASSLAVGGYWNEQFF. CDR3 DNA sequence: TGTGCCAGCAGCTTGGCGGTAGGGGGGTATTGGAATGAGCAGTTCTTC.

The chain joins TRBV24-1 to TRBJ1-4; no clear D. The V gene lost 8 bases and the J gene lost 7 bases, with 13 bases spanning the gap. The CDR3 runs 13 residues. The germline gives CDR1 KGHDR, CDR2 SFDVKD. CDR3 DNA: TGTGCCACCATTACCGGATCAGGTGAAAAACTGTTTTTT. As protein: CATITGSGEKLFF.

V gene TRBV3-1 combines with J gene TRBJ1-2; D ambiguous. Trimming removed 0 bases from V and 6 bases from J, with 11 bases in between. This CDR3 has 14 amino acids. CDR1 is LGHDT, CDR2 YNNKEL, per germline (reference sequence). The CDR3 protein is CASSQDWGSDGYTF. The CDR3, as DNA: TGTGCCAGCAGCCAAGATTGGGGTAGCGATGGCTACACCTTC.

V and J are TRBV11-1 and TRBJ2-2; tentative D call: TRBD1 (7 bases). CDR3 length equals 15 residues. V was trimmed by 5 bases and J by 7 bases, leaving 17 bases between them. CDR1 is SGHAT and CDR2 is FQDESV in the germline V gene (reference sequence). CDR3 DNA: TGTGCCAGCAGCCCCTGGAGGGGGCAAGGCGGGGAGCTGTTTTTT. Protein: CASSPWRGQGGELFF. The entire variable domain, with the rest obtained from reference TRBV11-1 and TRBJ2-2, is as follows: EAEVAQSPRYKITEKSQAVAFWCDPISGHATLYWYRQILGQGPELLVQFQDESVVDDSQLPKDRFSAERLKGVDSTLKIQPAELGDSAMYLCASSPWRGQGGELFFGEGSRLTVL.

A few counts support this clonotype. DNA of the CDR3: TGTGCCAGCAGTGAGGAGGGACAGGGTAACTATGGCTACACCTTC. Translation: CASSEEGQGNYGYTF. The chain recombines TRBV2 with TRBJ1-2; 9 bases line up with TRBD1. This CDR3 is 15 amino acids long. Per the germline V gene, CDR1 is SNHLY and CDR2 is FYNNEI. The J segment lost 1 base and the V segment lost 3 bases, leaving 3 bases of the junction unmatched.

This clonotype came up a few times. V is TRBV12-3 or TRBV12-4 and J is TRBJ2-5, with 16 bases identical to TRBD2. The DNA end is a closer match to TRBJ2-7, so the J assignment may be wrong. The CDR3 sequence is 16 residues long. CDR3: CASSTGTSGGGIEQYF. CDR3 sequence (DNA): TGTGCCAGCAGTACGGGGACTAGCGGGGGGGGTATCGAGCAGTACTTC.

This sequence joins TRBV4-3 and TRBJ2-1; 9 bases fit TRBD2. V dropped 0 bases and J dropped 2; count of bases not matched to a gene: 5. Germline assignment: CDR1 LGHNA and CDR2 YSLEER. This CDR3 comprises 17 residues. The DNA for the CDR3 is TGCGCCAGCAGCCAAGATGTCCTAGCGGGGACCTACAATGAGCAGTTCTTC. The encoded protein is CASSQDVLAGTYNEQFF.

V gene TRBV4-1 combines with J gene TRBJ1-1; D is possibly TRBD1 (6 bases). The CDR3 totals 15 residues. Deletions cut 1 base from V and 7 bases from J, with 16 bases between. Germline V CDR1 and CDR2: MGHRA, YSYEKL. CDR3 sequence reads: CASSQVSEGGDEAFF. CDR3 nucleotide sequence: TGCGCCAGCAGCCAAGTCAGTGAGGGGGGGGATGAAGCTTTCTTT.

This chain's CDR3 is CASSLSRVAIAGGGETQYF. The CDR3, as DNA: TGTGCCAGCAGCCTCTCACGGGTGGCGATAGCGGGGGGCGGAGAGACCCAGTACTTC. This rearrangement joins TRBV3-1 to TRBJ2-5; the match to TRBD2 covers 10 bases. This CDR3 contains 19 residues. V shed 4 bases, J shed 4 bases, and the junction held 18 bases outside the gene matches. Germline V gene data show CDR1 as LGHDT and CDR2 as YNNKEL (reference sequence).

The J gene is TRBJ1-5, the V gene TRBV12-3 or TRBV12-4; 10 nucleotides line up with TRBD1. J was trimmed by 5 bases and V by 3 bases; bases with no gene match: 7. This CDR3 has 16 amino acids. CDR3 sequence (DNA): TGTGCCAGCAGTTTCAGCCGGGACAGGGGCGATCAGCCCCAGCATTTT. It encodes CASSFSRDRGDQPQHF.